The clone carrying this TCR beta chain came up a few times. The antigen is not known. These data belong to a study of cytomegalovirus exposure and HLA in healthy donors. Overall study context: A previous analysis identified 117 million unique TCR beta sequences derived from about 180 million T cells.

General study findings and limits: Indistinguishable V segments such as TRBV6-2 and TRBV6-3 were excluded. Highly shared sequence variants in one cluster were likely a sequencing artifact. High specificity and sensitivity for cytomegalovirus status were reported for the classifier.

The PCR had 60 Vbeta and 13 Jbeta primers. The repertoire was sequenced with immunoSEQ multiplex PCR; TCRdb's copy has only in-frame clones and lacks some. The repertoire holds some 200,000 clones, with 76% as singletons. This CDR3 contains 15 residues. Germline loops: CDR1 SNHLY, CDR2 FYNNEI. Germline trimming cut 6 bases from V and 4 bases from J; bases unmatched to any gene: 6. The chain is built from TRBV2 and TRBJ1-3, with TRBD1 identical over 10 bases. The sample comprised PBMCs. The sequence derives from a man between 18 and 35 years old in good health and CMV-seronegative. The CDR3 DNA follows: TGTGCCAGCAGCGTGGGACAGGGGAAAGGAAACACCATATATTTT. Amino acids: CASSVGQGKGNTIYF.